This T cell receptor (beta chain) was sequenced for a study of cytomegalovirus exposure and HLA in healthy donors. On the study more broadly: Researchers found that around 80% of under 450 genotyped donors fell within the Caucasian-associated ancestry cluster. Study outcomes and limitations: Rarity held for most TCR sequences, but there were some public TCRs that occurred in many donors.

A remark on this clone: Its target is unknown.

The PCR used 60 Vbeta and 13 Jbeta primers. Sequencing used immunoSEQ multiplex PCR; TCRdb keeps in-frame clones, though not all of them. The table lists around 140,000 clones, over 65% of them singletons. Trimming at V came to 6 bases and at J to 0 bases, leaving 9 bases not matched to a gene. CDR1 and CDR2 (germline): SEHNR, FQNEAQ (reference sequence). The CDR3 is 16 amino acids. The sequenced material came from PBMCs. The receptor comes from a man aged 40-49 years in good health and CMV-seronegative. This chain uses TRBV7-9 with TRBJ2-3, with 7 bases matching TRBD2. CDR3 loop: CASRPGGKGSTDTQYF. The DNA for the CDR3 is TGTGCCAGCAGGCCCGGGGGGAAGGGAAGCACAGATACGCAGTATTTT.